The 17 T cell receptor beta chains below were found in one sample sequenced in a study of T cell responses to AZD1222 COVID-19 vaccine. The assay was immunoSEQ multiplex PCR, and TCRdb's table has in-frame clones only and misses some. Found here are approximately 80,000 clones, roughly 90% of them singletons; the top ten hold roughly 5%. The sample was peripheral blood, taken on day 0 of MenACWY control vaccination. These receptors were collected from an adult in good health.

The chain is built from TRBV15 and TRBJ2-6, with D unclear. The germline V gene encodes CDR1 LNHNV and CDR2 YYDKDF (reference sequence). The CDR3 runs to 17 residues. V was trimmed by 0 bases and J by 0 bases, leaving 9 bases between them. The CDR3 DNA sequence: TGTGCCACCAGCAGAGATTTCGTGGCCTCTGGGGCCAACGTCCTGACTTTC. This codes for CATSRDFVASGANVLTF.

This sequence joins TRBV5-5 and TRBJ2-2; 11 positions match TRBD2. CDR1 is SGHKS and CDR2 is YYEKEE in the germline V gene (reference sequence). The CDR3 extends over 18 amino acids. With 2 bases clipped from V and 2 bases from J, the junction kept 8 bases outside the gene matches. This CDR3 reads CASSFQITSGGNTGELFF. The CDR3 nucleotides are TGTGCCAGCAGCTTTCAAATTACTAGCGGGGGCAACACCGGGGAGCTGTTTTTT.

The rearrangement joins TRBV5-4 to TRBJ2-1; TRBD1 might be the D (6 bases). V lost 4 bases and J lost 3, with 20 bases in between. Looked up from germline, CDR1 is SGHNT and CDR2 is YYREEE (reference sequence). There are 17 residues in the CDR3. The CDR3 DNA reads as TGTGCCAGCAGCCCTAGTGGGGGCGCCAATTACTACAATGAGCAGTTCTTC. This gives the protein CASSPSGGANYYNEQFF.

The table lists this clone with a few counts. CDR3 sequence reads: CASSPGTLTDTQYF. CDR3 sequence (DNA): TGTGCCAGCAGCCCTGGGACCCTCACAGATACGCAGTATTTT. The chain is built from TRBV7-6 and TRBJ2-3, with D perhaps assigned TRBD1 or TRBD2 (5 bases each). V gave up 5 bases and J gave up 2 bases, with 11 bases separating them. The CDR3 is 14 residues long. CDR1 and CDR2 (germline): SGHVS, FNYEAQ.

This clone was observed a handful of times. This chain links TRBV5-1 with TRBJ2-7, with D perhaps TRBD1 (6 bases). CDR3 length: 13 amino acids. The germline V gene has CDR1 SGHRS and CDR2 YFSETQ. V lost 5 bases and J 4 bases, leaving 13 bases between the germline ends. The CDR3 loop is CASSYGQPYEQYF. Written as DNA, the CDR3 is TGCGCCAGCAGTTACGGACAGCCGTACGAGCAGTACTTC. Together with reference TRBV5-1 and TRBJ2-7, the CDR3 gives the full variable domain: KAGVTQTPRYLIKTRGQQVTLSCSPISGHRSVSWYQQTPGQGLQFLFEYFSETQRNKGNFPGRFSGRQFSNSRSEMNVSTLELGDSALYLCASSYGQPYEQYFGPGTRLTVT.

The chain is built from TRBV29-1 and TRBJ1-2; 9 bases agree with TRBD1. This CDR3 is 13 amino acids long. Germline V gene lookup returns CDR1 SQVTM and CDR2 ANQGSEA. This CDR3 reads CSVQGAPNYGYTF. The CDR3 DNA follows: TGCAGTGTACAGGGGGCGCCTAACTATGGCTACACCTTC.

V is TRBV4-1 and J is TRBJ1-5; D gene uncertain. From germline, CDR1 is MGHRA and CDR2 YSYEKL. CDR3 length: 15 amino acids. V shed 0 bases and J shed 3 bases, with 9 bases lying between them. CDR3 residues: CASSQEGYPNQPQHF. The CDR3 DNA sequence: TGCGCCAGCAGCCAAGAGGGGTACCCCAATCAGCCCCAGCATTTT.

The V call is TRBV7-9, the J call TRBJ1-2; tentative D call: TRBD1 (6 bases). Germline V gene lookup returns CDR1 SEHNR and CDR2 FQNEAQ (reference sequence). The V end lost 3 bases, the J end lost 4 bases, and 12 bases lay between the germline ends. CDR3 size: 14 residues. The DNA of the CDR3 is TGTGCCAGCAGCTTTCAGGGGCAGGGCTATGGCTACACCTTC. Its translation: CASSFQGQGYGYTF.

The rearrangement uses TRBV11-3 and TRBJ2-1; TRBD1 is a possible D gene (7 bases). Germline values: CDR1 SGHNT, CDR2 YENEEA. The V gene lost 3 bases and the J gene lost 10 bases, with 13 bases spanning the gap. The CDR3 sequence is 13 residues long. The CDR3, as DNA: TGTGCCAGCAGCTTTCAGGGGGGACGGGAGCAGTTCTTC. Translated, it gives CASSFQGGREQFF.

The table lists this clone with a few counts. This chain uses TRBV7-8 with TRBJ1-2; the match to TRBD1 covers 8 bases. Germline V gives CDR1 SGHVS, CDR2 FQNEAQ. Trimming removed 4 bases from V and 5 bases from J; junction bases left unmatched: 6. This CDR3 region has 14 residues. The CDR3 is CASSSRDRIYGYTF. CDR3 nucleotides: TGTGCCAGCAGCTCCCGGGACAGGATATATGGCTACACCTTC.

The chain couples TRBV27 to TRBJ1-5, with 8 nucleotides matching TRBD1. The junction had 2 bases not matched to a gene; V was cut back by 0 bases and J by 1 base. Germline V lookup: CDR1 MNHEY, CDR2 SMNVEV (reference sequence). The CDR3 is 16 amino acids. The CDR3: CASSLSRQGSNQPQHF. CDR3 in DNA: TGTGCCAGCAGTTTATCGAGACAGGGGAGCAATCAGCCCCAGCATTTT.

J is TRBJ2-5 and V is TRBV11-2; 10 nucleotides match TRBD2. Looked up from germline, CDR1 is SGHAT and CDR2 is FQNNGV. The ends lost 1 base at V and 6 bases at J; junction bases unmatched: 14. The CDR3 loop spans 18 amino acids. The DNA for the CDR3 is TGTGCCAGCAGCTTAGTACCAGCGGGGGGGCCGGCGGGAAAGACCCAGTACTTC. Protein sequence: CASSLVPAGGPAGKTQYF.

This clone occurred a few times. V usage is TRBV3-1 (or the pseudogene TRBV3-2) and J usage is TRBJ2-2; D gene uncertain. The V end lost 6 bases, the J end lost 7 bases, and 9 bases lay between the germline ends. The CDR3 spans 12 residues. Germline CDR1 LGHDT, CDR2 YNNKEL (reference sequence). This CDR3 is CASSLTGGELFF. The CDR3 coding sequence is TGTGCCAGCAGTCTGACTGGCGGGGAGCTGTTTTTT.

This sequence joins TRBV24-1 and TRBJ2-1; D possibly corresponds to TRBD2 (5 bases). Germline V gives CDR1 KGHDR, CDR2 SFDVKD. The CDR3 length is 15 residues. The V and J ends lost 3 bases and 4 bases respectively, with 12 bases between them. CDR3 amino acids: CATSDPGLGYNEQFF. The CDR3 nucleotides read TGTGCCACCAGTGATCCGGGATTGGGATACAATGAGCAGTTCTTC.

The chain recombines TRBV2 with TRBJ1-5; D is uncertain. This CDR3 comprises 11 residues. Germline V gene sequence: CDR1 SNHLY, CDR2 FYNNEI. V was trimmed by 3 bases and J by 12 bases, leaving 9 bases between them. The CDR3 is CASSEGFFQHF. Written as DNA, the CDR3 is TGTGCCAGCAGTGAGGGTTTTTTCCAGCATTTT.

J is TRBJ1-3 and V is TRBV19, with 7 bases identical to TRBD1. Trimming removed 7 bases from V and 2 bases from J; junction bases left unmatched: 5. Germline CDR1 and CDR2: LNHDA and SQIVND (reference sequence). The CDR3 has 14 residues. The CDR3 DNA is TGTGCCAGTACTCTGGGACAGACTGGAAACACCATATATTTT. As protein: CASTLGQTGNTIYF.

The rearrangement joins TRBV3-1 (or the pseudogene TRBV3-2) to TRBJ2-7, with TRBD2 matching 12 bases. The V and J ends lost 0 bases and 4 bases, in that order; junction bases with no gene match: 10. Per the germline V gene, CDR1 is LGHDT and CDR2 is YNNKEL (reference sequence). The CDR3 length is 18 residues. CDR3 amino acids: CASSQDRSSGGAMYEQYF. The CDR3 region has the DNA TGTGCCAGCAGCCAAGATCGGTCTAGCGGGGGGGCCATGTACGAGCAGTACTTC.